These 22 T cell receptor beta chains came from one sample sequenced in a study of blood T cells in healthy people across ages. The second PCR ran about 6 to 12 cycles with a sample-barcoded 5' primer and J-beta primers. MiXCR was run by TCRdb on the 5' RACE reads, yielding one entry per CDR3 protein. The sample lists about 1.4 million distinct CDR3 sequences; around 55% were seen once. The sequenced sample was blood. The receptors originated from a man between 18 and 35 years old in good health.

This chain uses TRBV6-4 with TRBJ2-1; TRBD1 aligns across 10 bases. V shed 2 bases, J shed 7 bases, and the junction held 5 bases outside the gene matches. The germline V gene encodes CDR1 MRHNA and CDR2 SNTAGT. The CDR3 is made up of 15 amino acids. The CDR3 coding sequence is TGTGCCAGCAGTGACCGGGACAGGGGCGCAAATGAGCAGTTCTTC. Translating gives CASSDRDRGANEQFF.

This clonotype has more than one count but fewer than ten. The CDR3 DNA reads TGCGCCATCTCAGGCCATGGGAGCAATGAGCAGTTCTTC. Amino acid sequence: CAISGHGSNEQFF. The chain links TRBV10-2 to TRBJ2-1, with a possible D match to TRBD2 (5 bases). Germline values: CDR1 WSHSY, CDR2 SAAADI. V lost 10 bases and J lost 6, with 16 bases in between. This CDR3 comprises 13 residues.

The CDR3 nucleotides read TGTGCCAGCAGCCAACCTGACAGATACAATGAGCAGTTCTTC. This translates into CASSQPDRYNEQFF. The chain carries TRBV4-2 and TRBJ2-1; D possibly corresponds to TRBD1 (5 bases). Trimming cost V 2 bases and J 4 bases, with 9 bases left between them. CDR3 size: 14 residues. CDR1 LGHNA and CDR2 YNFKEQ come from the germline V gene.

The chain is built from TRBV5-1 and TRBJ2-3, with unresolved D. There are 13 residues in the CDR3. The germline V and J ends were trimmed by 4 bases and 3 bases, with 9 bases remaining between them. From germline, CDR1 is SGHRS and CDR2 YFSETQ. In DNA, the CDR3 is TGCGCCAGCAGCGATGTAGTAACAGATACGCAGTATTTT. This codes for CASSDVVTDTQYF.

This clonotype was observed a few times. The chain combines TRBV7-9 with TRBJ1-1; D may be TRBD1 (5 bases). The ends were cut back, 5 bases at V and 1 base at J, with 11 bases in the middle. The CDR3 is made up of 14 amino acids. In germline, CDR1 is SEHNR, CDR2 FQNEAQ (reference sequence). In nucleotides, the CDR3 is TGTGCCAGCAGCGCTTCGGGACCGAACACTGAAGCTTTCTTT. Translated: CASSASGPNTEAFF. The full variable domain, completed using reference TRBV7-9 and TRBJ1-1, is DTGVSQNPRHKITKRGQNVTFRCDPISEHNRLYWYRQTLGQGPEFLTYFQNEAQLEKSRLLSDRFSAERPKGSFSTLEIQRTEQGDSAMYLCASSASGPNTEAFFGQGTRLTVV.

This sequence joins TRBV10-3 and TRBJ1-4; D perhaps matches TRBD1 (5 bases). This CDR3 is 16 amino acids long. Trimming shortened V by 10 bases and J by 5 bases, and 23 bases separated the two germline ends. Germline lookup yields CDR1 ENHRY and CDR2 SYGVKD. The CDR3 protein is CATSGAQGGGNEKLFF. DNA for the CDR3: TGTGCCACCAGCGGGGCACAAGGTGGGGGAAATGAAAAACTGTTTTTT.

The V gene is TRBV10-3, the J gene TRBJ1-5; 8 bases are a match to TRBD1. Germline CDR1 reads ENHRY; CDR2 reads SYGVKD. Trimming took 3 bases from V and 5 from J; bases not matched to a gene: 3. The CDR3 totals 14 residues. CDR3 region: CAISDGQGYQPQHF. CDR3 coding DNA: TGTGCCATCAGTGACGGACAGGGCTATCAGCCCCAGCATTTT.

This clonotype showed up just a few times. V and J are TRBV27 and TRBJ2-3; TRBD1 or TRBD2 may be the D gene (5 bases each). This CDR3 is built from 14 residues. The V end lost 6 bases, the J end lost 4 bases, and 14 bases lay between the germline ends. CDR1 is MNHEY and CDR2 is SMNVEV in the germline V gene (reference sequence). CDR3 loop: CASRGPLGADTQYF. The CDR3 DNA reads TGTGCCAGCAGGGGACCCCTAGGGGCAGATACGCAGTATTTT.

V is TRBV7-9 and J is TRBJ1-2, with D hard to call. Germline V lookup: CDR1 SEHNR, CDR2 FQNEAQ (reference sequence). Trimming pared 7 bases from V and 1 base from J, leaving 13 bases between. The CDR3 has 14 amino acids. CDR3 sequence reads: CASTIGSSNYGYTF. The DNA for the CDR3 is TGTGCCAGCACAATTGGGTCCAGTAACTATGGCTACACCTTC.

This clonotype turned up a few times. The chain couples TRBV7-9 to TRBJ1-6, with D perhaps TRBD1 (5 bases). Between the trimmed V and J ends, which lost 1 base and 7 bases, there was a span of 14 bases. Germline lookup yields CDR1 SEHNR and CDR2 FQNEAQ (reference sequence). The CDR3 is 16 amino acids. CDR3 protein: CASSLDPAGWNSPLHF. The DNA for the CDR3 is TGTGCCAGCAGCTTAGATCCCGCAGGGTGGAATTCACCCCTCCACTTT.

V is TRBV29-1 and J is TRBJ2-5; the match to TRBD1 covers 9 bases. Germline CDR1 SQVTM, CDR2 ANQGSEA. Trimming removed 7 bases from V and 11 bases from J; junction bases left unmatched: 14. There are 13 residues in the CDR3. The CDR3 sequence: CSAHPGQGCQQYF. For the CDR3, the DNA is TGCAGCGCCCATCCGGGACAGGGTTGTCAGCAGTACTTC.

This chain uses TRBV7-2 with TRBJ2-1; D is ambiguous. The germline V and J ends were trimmed by 1 base and 10 bases, with 8 bases remaining between them. Germline CDR1 and CDR2: SGHTA and FQGNSA. The CDR3 length is 12 residues. The CDR3 is CASSLGGWEQFF. The CDR3 DNA sequence: TGTGCCAGCAGCTTAGGGGGTTGGGAGCAGTTCTTC.

This rearrangement joins TRBV4-2 to TRBJ2-3; 9 nucleotides match TRBD2. The CDR3 has 17 amino acids. The V segment lost 1 base and the J segment 2 bases; nucleotides outside the gene matches: 7. Per germline, CDR1 LGHNA and CDR2 YNFKEQ. For the CDR3, the DNA is TGTGCCAGCAGCCAAGGAGCGGGGGGCCCTTCCACAGATACGCAGTATTTT. Its translation: CASSQGAGGPSTDTQYF.

Ten or more counts support this clonotype. CDR3 nucleotides: TGTGCCTGGAGGGGGGACAGGGCGAATCAGCCCCAGCATTTT. It specifies CAWRGDRANQPQHF. The J gene is TRBJ1-5, the V gene TRBV30, with 9 nucleotides matching TRBD1. This CDR3 spans 14 amino acids. Germline trimming cut 3 bases from V and 4 bases from J; bases unmatched to any gene: 4. Per germline, CDR1 GTSNPN and CDR2 SVGIG (reference sequence).

The chain uses TRBV6-2 or TRBV6-3 and TRBJ1-6; D is uncertain. The germline V gene has CDR1 MNHEY and CDR2 SVGEGT. The CDR3 runs to 17 residues. Trimming left V 3 bases short and J 1 base short, with 13 bases between. Written as DNA, the CDR3 is TGTGCCAGCAGTTATTCTGGGCAAGAATCCTATAATTCACCCCTCCACTTT. This translates into CASSYSGQESYNSPLHF.

There are a few counts of this clonotype. The V call is TRBV12-3 or TRBV12-4, the J call TRBJ1-2, with D possibly TRBD1 on 5 matching bases. The CDR3 loop spans 15 amino acids. V shed 6 bases and J shed 3 bases, with 17 bases lying between them. CDR3 amino acids: CASSRRGEGYYGYTF. The CDR3 DNA reads TGTGCCAGCAGCAGAAGAGGGGAGGGGTACTATGGCTACACCTTC.

This clonotype appeared a few times. This rearrangement joins TRBV27 to TRBJ2-4; 7 positions match TRBD1. With the DNA end fitting TRBJ2-7 better, the J assignment may be wrong. Looked up from germline, CDR1 is MNHEY and CDR2 is SMNVEV (reference sequence). This CDR3 spans 13 amino acids. The CDR3 sequence is CASSFTGDYEQYF. The CDR3 nucleotides read TGTGCCAGCAGTTTTACAGGGGACTACGAGCAGTACTTC.

This chain uses TRBV27 with TRBJ1-1; D unresolved. Per germline, CDR1 MNHEY and CDR2 SMNVEV (reference sequence). The ends were cut back, 0 bases at V and 4 bases at J, with 15 bases in the middle. The length of the CDR3 is 16 residues. The CDR3 DNA reads TGTGCCAGCAGTTTATCGAGTGCACCCCGGGGCACTGAAGCTTTCTTT. Protein product: CASSLSSAPRGTEAFF.

V usage is TRBV20-1 and J usage is TRBJ2-1; 13 nucleotides align to TRBD2. V trimming: 6 bases; J trimming: 3 bases; junction bases outside the gene matches: 11. Per the germline V gene, CDR1 is DFQATT and CDR2 is SNEGSKA (reference sequence). There are 17 residues in the CDR3. The CDR3 bases are TGCAGTGCGAGTACCGCCGGGACTAGCGGGGTCTACAATGAGCAGTTCTTC. It encodes CSASTAGTSGVYNEQFF.

The V and J genes are TRBV20-1 and TRBJ2-7; TRBD2 agrees at 7 bases. The V segment lost 2 bases and the J segment 3 bases; nucleotides outside the gene matches: 7. Per the germline V gene, CDR1 is DFQATT and CDR2 is SNEGSKA (reference sequence). This CDR3 has 14 residues. CDR3 sequence reads: CSARLTAGVYEQYF. CDR3 bases: TGCAGTGCTAGATTGACCGCGGGGGTCTACGAGCAGTACTTC.

This chain joins TRBV21-1 and TRBJ2-5; the table's D call TRBD1 went unverified against the DNA. TRBV21-1 has pseudogene status. The CDR3 sequence is 18 residues long. The CDR3 coding sequence is TGTGCCAGCAGCGCCCGAACAATACCGGGACTACCAAGAGGGATCCAGTACTTC. Amino acid sequence: CASSARTIPGLPRGIQYF.

The V call is TRBV5-5, the J call TRBJ2-1, with TRBD2 matching 12 bases. The V and J ends lost 2 bases and 8 bases, in that order; junction bases with no gene match: 14. Germline assignment: CDR1 SGHKS and CDR2 YYEKEE (reference sequence). CDR3 length: 18 amino acids. The CDR3 loop reads CASSLRVASGRASDEQFF. CDR3 bases: TGTGCCAGCAGCTTAAGGGTCGCTAGCGGGAGGGCCTCGGATGAGCAGTTCTTC.